Detailed here is one T cell receptor beta chain. In the study's own analysis: Reference gene primer amplification gave nucleated cell count estimates. Clones were read by immunoSEQ multiplex PCR, and TCRdb kept only the in-frame ones, dropping some. V, J and clone size reflect that table, while D and trimming were determined from the DNA. Altogether fewer than 130,000 clones are present, around 89% being singletons, with the ten largest covering about 3.5%. These data belong to a study of blood T cell repertoires in COVID-19. As for the study in general: Specimens from acute and convalescent COVID-19 originated in the United States, Italy and Spain. From T cells, B-cell-depleted T cells, or PBMCs came the material, which was cDNA or gDNA.

Germline CDR1 and CDR2: SEHNR and FQNEAQ (reference sequence). With 1 base removed from V and 8 bases from J, the gap between germline ends came to 11 bases. The CDR3 is 14 residues long. The source is a woman between 50 and 59 years old with acute or convalescent COVID-19. The chain has TRBV7-9 and TRBJ1-4; D is possibly TRBD1 (5 bases). Material for sequencing was peripheral blood. The CDR3 sequence is CASSLGSGGEKLFF. CDR3 DNA sequence: TGTGCCAGCAGCTTAGGCAGCGGGGGAGAAAAACTGTTTTTT.